This T cell receptor beta chain was identified in a study of blood T cell repertoires in COVID-19. Looking at the study overall: From the United States, Italy and Spain came samples of acute and convalescent COVID-19.

Seattle cases were enrolled at active infection and followed longitudinally. In the study's own analysis: How many nucleated cells were present was estimated from reference gene primer amplification. Method: immunoSEQ multiplex PCR; TCRdb's copy keeps in-frame clones and lacks some. V and J calls and clone size are as listed in that table; D and trimming were resolved from the DNA. Of fewer than 70,000 clones listed, about 90% are singletons. The CDR3 has 14 residues. CDR1 is MGHDK, CDR2 SYGVNS, per germline. The V end lost 6 bases, the J end lost 4 bases, and 14 bases lay between the germline ends. The specimen sequenced was peripheral blood. The receptor's source is a man aged 35-49 years with COVID-19, enrolled during active disease. This chain links TRBV25-1 with TRBJ2-3, with D perhaps matching TRBD2 (5 bases). CDR3 sequence: CASSSAGGADTQYF. The CDR3 DNA reads TGTGCCAGCAGCTCGGCCGGAGGCGCAGATACGCAGTATTTT.